The 10 T cell receptor beta chains reported below all come from one sample, sequenced in a study of long-term antiretroviral therapy in people with HIV. Version v3.0 of the immunoSEQ assay was performed at survey level. Sequencing was performed with immunoSEQ multiplex PCR; in TCRdb, only in-frame clones are kept and a portion is missing. The data show about 22,000 clones, about 79% seen once. Source: unsorted PBMCs, taken 0.1 years before starting antiretroviral therapy. The receptors were sampled from a man aged 18 to 30 with HIV.

The rearrangement joins TRBV2 to TRBJ2-7; the match to TRBD1 covers 9 bases. The CDR3 runs to 12 residues. Trimming removed 7 bases from V and 6 bases from J; junction bases left unmatched: 4. CDR1 is SNHLY and CDR2 is FYNNEI in the germline V gene. DNA of the CDR3: TGTGCCAGCATCGAACAGGGGGCCGAGCAGTACTTC. It specifies CASIEQGAEQYF.

J is TRBJ2-7 and V is TRBV5-1; D unresolved. V gave up 4 bases and J gave up 3 bases, with 14 bases separating them. The CDR3 runs to 14 residues. The germline CDR1 and CDR2 sequences are SGHRS and YFSETQ. The CDR3 sequence: CASSRDGHHYEQYF. CDR3 nucleotides: TGCGCCAGCAGCCGCGACGGGCACCACTACGAGCAGTACTTC.

DNA of the CDR3: TGTGCCAGCAGCTTGGGGTCGTTGAACACTGAAGCTTTCTTT. It encodes CASSLGSLNTEAFF. This chain joins TRBV7-8 and TRBJ1-1; D gene unclear. Germline V gene sequence: CDR1 SGHVS, CDR2 FQNEAQ. The V and J ends lost 3 bases and 0 bases respectively, with 8 bases between them. This CDR3 is built from 14 residues.

This sequence joins TRBV27 and TRBJ2-7; D is perhaps TRBD1 or TRBD2 (5 bases each). Germline values: CDR1 MNHEY, CDR2 SMNVEV (reference sequence). This CDR3 has 14 residues. Trimming removed 2 bases from V and 6 bases from J, with 14 bases in between. CDR3 amino acids: CASSLSRAGTEQYF. CDR3 coding DNA: TGTGCCAGCAGTTTAAGCCGCGCAGGGACCGAGCAGTACTTC.

The V and J genes are TRBV5-5 and TRBJ1-6; D remains ambiguous. V dropped 0 bases and J dropped 9 bases, with 7 bases sitting between them. Germline-derived CDR1 and CDR2 are SGHKS and YYEKEE (reference sequence). The CDR3 is 13 residues long. The CDR3 reads CASSLGIGSPLHF. The CDR3 DNA reads TGTGCCAGCAGCTTGGGAATTGGTTCACCCCTCCACTTT.

The rearrangement uses TRBV6-1 and TRBJ1-5; D is unresolved. The germline CDR1 and CDR2 sequences are MNHNS and SASEGT. V shed 2 bases and J shed 1 base, with 9 bases lying between them. CDR3 length: 15 amino acids. The CDR3 bases are TGTGCCAGCAGTGAATTGCTTAGGAGCAATCAGCCCCAGCATTTT. Amino acids: CASSELLRSNQPQHF.

There are a few counts of this clone. The chain employs TRBV2 and TRBJ1-6, with a weak D call TRBD1 (5 bases). V was clipped by 6 bases and J by 8 bases, with 14 bases between them. The CDR3 runs 14 residues. Germline V gene sequence: CDR1 SNHLY, CDR2 FYNNEI. DNA for the CDR3: TGTGCCAGCAGATTGGGGGTAGGAGATTCACCCCTCCACTTT. Protein product: CASRLGVGDSPLHF. Drawing the rest from reference TRBV2 and TRBJ1-6, the complete variable domain is EPEVTQTPSHQVTQMGQEVILRCVPISNHLYFYWYRQILGQKVEFLVSFYNNEISEKSEIFDDQFSVERPDGSNFTLKIRSTKLEDSAMYFCASRLGVGDSPLHFGNGTRLTVT.

V is TRBV6-6 and J is TRBJ2-1; 10 nucleotides match TRBD2. The CDR3 runs to 15 residues. Germline loops: CDR1 MNHNY, CDR2 SVGAGI (reference sequence). The V and J ends lost 2 bases and 2 bases, in that order; junction bases with no gene match: 0. The CDR3 bases are TGTGCCAGCAGTTACCTAGCGGGGGCCTACAATGAGCAGTTCTTC. Its translation is CASSYLAGAYNEQFF.

This chain links TRBV19 with TRBJ2-7; the match to TRBD2 covers 9 bases. CDR1 and CDR2 from the germline V gene are LNHDA and SQIVND (reference sequence). After removal of 4 bases from V and 0 bases from J, the junction contained 7 bases not matched to a gene. The CDR3 has 16 amino acids. Here the CDR3 reads CASSSRAGLASYEQYF. The CDR3 bases are TGTGCCAGTAGTAGCCGGGCGGGACTAGCCTCCTACGAGCAGTACTTC. Full variable domain (rest looked up from reference TRBV19 and TRBJ2-7): DGGITQSPKYLFRKEGQNVTLSCEQNLNHDAMYWYRQDPGQGLRLIYYSQIVNDFQKGDIAEGYSVSREKKESFPLTVTSAQKNPTAFYLCASSSRAGLASYEQYFGPGTRLTVT.

V gene TRBV6-6 combines with J gene TRBJ1-1, with D perhaps TRBD1 (5 bases). With 9 bases removed from V and 0 bases from J, the gap between germline ends came to 17 bases. The CDR3 consists of 15 residues. Germline assignment: CDR1 MNHNY and CDR2 SVGAGI (reference sequence). As DNA, the CDR3 is TGTGCCAGGTTTGTCCCGGGACTGTTGAACACTGAAGCTTTCTTT. Its translation: CARFVPGLLNTEAFF.